These 3 T cell receptor beta chains were all obtained from the same sample, sequenced in a study of cytomegalovirus exposure and HLA in healthy donors. PCR was performed using 60 Vbeta and 13 Jbeta primers. Data came from immunoSEQ multiplex PCR; TCRdb stores just in-frame clones and leaves some out. The sample records 110,000 to 150,000 clones, around 75% being singletons. Sequenced material: PBMCs. These receptors were collected from a man aged 30 to 45 in good health and CMV-seronegative.

Details on this clone: A junction boundary mismatches the germline segment, possibly from a read error. This chain uses TRBV7-7 with TRBJ2-3; TRBD1 might be the D (5 bases). CDR1 and CDR2 (germline): SSHAT, FNYEAQ (reference sequence). The CDR3 has 14 residues. The CDR3 DNA reads as TGTGCTAGCAGCTTAGGTGGGGCCTTGAGTACGCAGTATTTT. Protein sequence: CASSLGGALSTQYF.

This chain uses TRBV7-9 with TRBJ1-1, with D hard to call. The V and J ends lost 2 bases and 6 bases respectively, with 7 bases between them. The CDR3 runs to 12 residues. The V gene's germline CDR1 is SEHNR and CDR2 FQNEAQ (reference sequence). CDR3 loop: CASSLQESEAFF. The CDR3 DNA reads TGTGCCAGCAGCTTACAGGAATCTGAAGCTTTCTTT.

For the CDR3, the DNA is TGTGCCAGCAGTGACCCCGGGTGGGCCTTGGGACTAGCGGGAGGGCTCCCAAGGGACTACGAGCAGTACTTC. Amino acid sequence: CASSDPGWALGLAGGLPRDYEQYF. V usage is TRBV6-4 and J usage is TRBJ2-7; TRBD2 matches 16 bases. The CDR3 length is 24 residues. Looked up from germline, CDR1 is MRHNA and CDR2 is SNTAGT. Losses at the gene ends were 2 bases for V and 3 bases for J; bases not matched to a gene: 25.